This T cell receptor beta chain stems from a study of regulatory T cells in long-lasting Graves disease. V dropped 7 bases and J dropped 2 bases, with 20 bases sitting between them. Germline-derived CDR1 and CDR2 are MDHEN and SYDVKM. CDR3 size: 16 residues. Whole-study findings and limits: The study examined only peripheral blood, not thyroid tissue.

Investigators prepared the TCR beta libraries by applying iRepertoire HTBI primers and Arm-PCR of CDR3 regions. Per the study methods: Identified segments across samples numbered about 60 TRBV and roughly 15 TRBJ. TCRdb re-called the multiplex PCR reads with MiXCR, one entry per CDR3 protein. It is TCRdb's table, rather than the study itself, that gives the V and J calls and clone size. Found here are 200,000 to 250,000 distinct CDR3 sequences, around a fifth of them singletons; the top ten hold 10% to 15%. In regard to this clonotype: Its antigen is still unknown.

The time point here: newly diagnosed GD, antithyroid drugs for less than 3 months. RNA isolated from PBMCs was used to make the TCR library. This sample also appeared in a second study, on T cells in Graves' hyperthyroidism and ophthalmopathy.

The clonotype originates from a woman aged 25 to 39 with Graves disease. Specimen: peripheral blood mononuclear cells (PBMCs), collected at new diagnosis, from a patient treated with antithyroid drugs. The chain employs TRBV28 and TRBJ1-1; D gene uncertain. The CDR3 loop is CASTTPSGGENTEAFF. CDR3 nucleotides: TGTGCCAGCACCACCCCCTCGGGCGGGGAAAACACTGAAGCTTTCTTT.